This T cell receptor beta chain derives from a study of blood T cells in healthy people across ages. Through a sample-barcoded 5' primer and a J-beta primer mix, a second PCR was run for roughly 7 to 12 cycles. Every molecule of cDNA carried a tag from a template-switch adaptor with 12 random nucleotides. A single record per CDR3 protein comes from TCRdb applying MiXCR to the 5' RACE reads. The sample holds 1.8 million or so distinct CDR3 sequences, roughly two fifths seen once. Isolating PBMCs gave at least 7 million of these cells per sample. Whole-study findings and limits: Long-lived and aged donors differed, with more naive CD4+ cells and higher diversity in the long-lived. Strong correlation was found linking TCR beta diversity to naive T cell percentage.

Details on this clonotype: The antigen remains unidentified. One end of the junction does not line up with germline, which may come from a read error.

This CDR3 comprises 14 residues. The clonotype originates from a human donor in good health. J is TRBJ1-4 and V is TRBV12-3 or TRBV12-4, with D hard to call. Sample: blood. The chain's CDR3 is CASSPVNRGEKRFF. In DNA form, the CDR3 reads TGTGCCAGCAGTCCCGTAAACCGGGGTGAAAAACGGTTTTTT.